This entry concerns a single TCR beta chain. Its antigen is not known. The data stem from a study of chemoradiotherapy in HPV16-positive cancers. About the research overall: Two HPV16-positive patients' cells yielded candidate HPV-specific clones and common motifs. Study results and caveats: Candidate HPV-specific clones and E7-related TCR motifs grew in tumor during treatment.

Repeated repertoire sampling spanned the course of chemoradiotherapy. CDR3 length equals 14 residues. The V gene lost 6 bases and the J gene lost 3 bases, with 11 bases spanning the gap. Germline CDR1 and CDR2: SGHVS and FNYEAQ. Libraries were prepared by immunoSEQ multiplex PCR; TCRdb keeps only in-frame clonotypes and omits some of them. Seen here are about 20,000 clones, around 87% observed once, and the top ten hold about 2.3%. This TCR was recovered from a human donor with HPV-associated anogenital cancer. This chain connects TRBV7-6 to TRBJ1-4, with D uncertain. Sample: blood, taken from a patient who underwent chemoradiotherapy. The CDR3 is CASSPMGPNEKLFF. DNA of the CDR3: TGTGCCAGCAGTCCGATGGGCCCTAATGAAAAACTGTTTTTT.